The T cell receptor (beta chain) under discussion was sequenced for a study of blood T cell repertoires in COVID-19. Whole-study context: The samples span acute and convalescent COVID-19 from the United States, Italy and Spain.

Repertoires were generated with immunoSEQ multiplex PCR, while TCRdb's copy carries only in-frame clones and drops some. The sample lists 130,000 to 150,000 clones, just under 80% occurring once. This clone has only one observation. This sequence was found in a woman aged 55-70 years with acute or convalescent COVID-19. The sample comprised peripheral blood.

CDR3 amino acids: CASVPSGTYNEQFF. The CDR3 coding sequence is TGTGCTAGTGTTCCTAGCGGGACTTACAATGAGCAGTTCTTC. The chain joins TRBV12-5 to TRBJ2-1; TRBD2 matches 9 bases. The J segment lost 4 bases and the V segment lost 7 bases, leaving 5 bases of the junction unmatched. Looked up from germline, CDR1 is LGHNT and CDR2 is FRNRAP. This CDR3 spans 14 amino acids.